This entry lists 2 T cell receptor beta chains sequenced from one sample in a study of blood T cell repertoires in COVID-19. Some clones are missing from TCRdb's copy, which holds only in-frame ones; the method was immunoSEQ multiplex PCR. The sample consists of fewer than 300,000 clones, 80% to 85% of them appearing once. The sample comprised PBMCs or T cells enriched from blood (not recorded which). The source is a man in his forties or fifties who had been exposed to COVID-19.

This rearrangement joins TRBV6-5 to TRBJ1-2, with no clear D. V was clipped by 6 bases and J by 2 bases, with 10 bases between them. This CDR3 is 13 amino acids long. Germline V lookup: CDR1 MNHEY, CDR2 SVGAGI. The CDR3 sequence is CASSVDGNYGYTF. Here the CDR3 DNA reads TGTGCCAGCAGCGTAGACGGGAACTATGGCTACACCTTC.

The chain employs TRBV2 and TRBJ1-4, with no clear D. CDR3 size: 16 residues. Trimming left V 4 bases short and J 5 bases short, with 17 bases between. CDR1 is SNHLY and CDR2 is FYNNEI in the germline V gene. The CDR3 loop reads CASSVWVLEINEKLFF. In DNA, the CDR3 is TGTGCCAGCAGTGTATGGGTGTTGGAGATCAATGAAAAACTGTTTTTT.